Shown below are 21 T cell receptor beta chains from a single sample sequenced in a study of blood T cell repertoires in COVID-19. Assay used: immunoSEQ multiplex PCR; TCRdb lists only in-frame clones, some missing. The table lists about 240,000 clones, approximately 85% of them singletons. Sequenced sample: peripheral blood. These receptors were collected from an elderly man with acute or convalescent COVID-19.

The chain employs TRBV6-2 or TRBV6-3 and TRBJ1-1, with D unresolved. V lost 2 bases to trimming and J lost 7 bases, with 5 bases between them. The germline gives CDR1 MNHEY, CDR2 SVGEGT. This CDR3 comprises 11 residues. CDR3 sequence (DNA): TGTGCCAGCAGTTACACGGGTGAAGCTTTCTTT. Amino acids: CASSYTGEAFF.

The rearrangement joins TRBV9 to TRBJ1-5, with TRBD1 matching over 8 bases. Germline CDR1 reads SGDLS; CDR2 reads YYNGEE. The J segment lost 5 bases and the V segment lost 2 bases, leaving 3 bases of the junction unmatched. The CDR3 sequence is 14 residues long. CDR3: CASSVTGVDQPQHF. CDR3 DNA sequence: TGTGCCAGCAGCGTGACAGGGGTTGATCAGCCCCAGCATTTT.

The chain joins TRBV2 to TRBJ1-4; D gene uncertain. The CDR3 has 15 residues. With 2 bases removed from V and 7 bases from J, the gap between germline ends came to 14 bases. Germline CDR1 and CDR2: SNHLY and FYNNEI. The CDR3 loop is CASSEIGAGGEKLFF. The CDR3 coding sequence is TGTGCCAGCAGTGAAATTGGAGCGGGTGGTGAAAAACTGTTTTTT.

The J gene is TRBJ1-5, the V gene TRBV28; no clear D. The CDR3 loop spans 14 amino acids. CDR1 MDHEN and CDR2 SYDVKM come from the germline V gene. Trimming removed 8 bases from V and 2 bases from J, with 13 bases in between. CDR3 protein: CASHNSIGNQPQHF. CDR3 coding DNA: TGTGCCAGCCATAATAGTATAGGCAATCAGCCCCAGCATTTT.

This clone was recorded only once. The chain employs TRBV5-4 and TRBJ1-2, with 9 bases lining up with TRBD1. Germline assignment: CDR1 SGHNT and CDR2 YYREEE (reference sequence). The CDR3 has 15 amino acids. With 3 bases clipped from V and 4 bases from J, the junction kept 7 bases outside the gene matches. The CDR3 here is CASSSSTGGGYGYTF. CDR3 DNA sequence: TGTGCCAGCAGCTCCTCGACAGGGGGAGGCTATGGCTACACCTTC.

A few counts support this clone. The V and J genes are TRBV14 and TRBJ1-6; tentative D call: TRBD1 (5 bases). CDR1 and CDR2 (germline): SGHDN, FVKESK. Trimming shortened V by 1 base and J by 10 bases, and 14 bases separated the two germline ends. The CDR3 has 15 amino acids. The CDR3 sequence: CASSQVRGLRSPLHF. CDR3 sequence (DNA): TGTGCCAGCAGCCAAGTTCGGGGGTTGAGATCACCCCTCCACTTT. Complete variable domain (other parts from reference TRBV14 and TRBJ1-6): EAGVTQFPSHSVIEKGQTVTLRCDPISGHDNLYWYRRVMGKEIKFLLHFVKESKQDESGMPNNRFLAERTGGTYSTLKVQPAELEDSGVYFCASSQVRGLRSPLHFGNGTRLTVT.

V gene TRBV5-8 combines with J gene TRBJ2-1; TRBD1 matches 9 bases. V shed 1 base and J 8 bases; nucleotides not matched to a gene: 10. CDR1 and CDR2 (germline): SGHTS, YDEGEE. The CDR3 has 16 amino acids. In DNA form, the CDR3 reads TGTGCCAGCAGCTTGAAGTTCCGACAGGGGGGCTATGAGCAGTTCTTC. Translated: CASSLKFRQGGYEQFF.

This clone appeared a few times. The V call is TRBV5-6, the J call TRBJ1-4, with 7 bases fitting TRBD1. CDR3 size: 14 residues. J was trimmed by 6 bases and V by 2 bases; bases with no gene match: 4. Germline CDR1 and CDR2: SGHDT and YYEEEE. In DNA form, the CDR3 reads TGTGCCAGCAGCTTCCGGGACAGATATGAAAAACTGTTTTTT. Translated, it gives CASSFRDRYEKLFF.

The rearrangement links TRBV19 to TRBJ1-2; D not resolved. This CDR3 region has 13 residues. In germline, CDR1 is LNHDA, CDR2 SQIVND (reference sequence). Trimming stripped 7 bases from V and 6 bases from J, with 15 bases between. For the CDR3, the DNA is TGTGCCAGTACATCGGAGGGCTTAAATGGCTACACCTTC. This codes for CASTSEGLNGYTF.

The V call is TRBV5-1, the J call TRBJ2-7; 9 nucleotides agree with TRBD1. The V segment lost 4 bases and the J segment 6 bases; nucleotides outside the gene matches: 11. This CDR3 contains 15 residues. Germline V gene sequence: CDR1 SGHRS, CDR2 YFSETQ. The CDR3 DNA reads as TGCGCCAGCAGCCGTTCGGGGGACAGGGCGAGCGAGCAGTACTTC. It yields the protein CASSRSGDRASEQYF.

The chain carries TRBV7-9 and TRBJ2-1; 7 positions agree with TRBD1. V lost 5 bases to trimming and J lost 9 bases; unmatched junction nucleotides: 10. Germline lookup yields CDR1 SEHNR and CDR2 FQNEAQ (reference sequence). This CDR3 spans 14 amino acids. The CDR3 spells CASSGRSSGGEQFF. In nucleotides, the CDR3 is TGTGCCAGCAGCGGACGATCATCAGGGGGTGAGCAGTTCTTC.

The J gene is TRBJ2-1, the V gene TRBV7-3, with D possibly being TRBD2 (6 bases). Germline loops: CDR1 SGHTA, CDR2 FQGTGA. The CDR3 loop spans 14 amino acids. Trimming removed 5 bases at V and 5 bases at J, with 13 bases between. CDR3 in DNA: TGTGCCAGCAGCGCGGGACCCAGCAACAATGAGCAGTTCTTC. As protein: CASSAGPSNNEQFF.

With regard to this clone: Other DNA sequences in this specimen translate into the identical CDR3. The chain links TRBV14 to TRBJ1-1; a weak D match, TRBD1 (6 bases). V lost 4 bases and J lost 2, with 8 bases in between. CDR1 and CDR2 (germline): SGHDN, FVKESK. The CDR3 covers 13 residues. CDR3 in amino acids: CASSRTVNTEAFF. The CDR3 DNA is TGTGCCAGCAGCCGGACAGTTAACACTGAAGCTTTCTTT.

This chain links TRBV6-6 with TRBJ2-2; a possible D gene is TRBD1 (6 bases). The germline CDR1 and CDR2 sequences are MNHNY and SVGAGI (reference sequence). The CDR3 runs to 15 residues. V was clipped by 6 bases and J by 4 bases, with 15 bases between them. CDR3 nucleotides: TGTGCCAGCAGCCCACAGGGATTGAGCACCGGGGAGCTGTTTTTT. The encoded protein is CASSPQGLSTGELFF.

This clone appeared once. The V gene is TRBV12-3 or TRBV12-4, the J gene TRBJ2-1; D perhaps matches TRBD2 (5 bases). The ends were cut back, 1 base at V and 7 bases at J, with 5 bases in the middle. CDR3 length: 12 residues. The CDR3 region has the DNA TGTGCCAGCAGTTTAGGAGGGAATGAGCAGTTCTTC. This translates into CASSLGGNEQFF.

The rearrangement uses TRBV28 and TRBJ1-6, with D unclear. Per the germline V gene, CDR1 is MDHEN and CDR2 is SYDVKM. The V end lost 4 bases, the J end lost 11 bases, and 12 bases lay between the germline ends. The length of the CDR3 is 13 residues. CDR3 sequence reads: CASSSLKPPPLHF. The CDR3 DNA sequence: TGTGCCAGCAGTTCCCTAAAGCCGCCACCCCTCCACTTT.

This chain joins TRBV7-3 and TRBJ2-1; tentative D call: TRBD2 (6 bases). The CDR3 length is 14 residues. V lost 6 bases, J lost 3 bases, and 12 bases lay in between. CDR1 and CDR2 from the germline V gene are SGHTA and FQGTGA. The CDR3 protein is CASSLNSGYNEQFF. As DNA, the CDR3 is TGTGCCAGCAGTCTAAATAGCGGCTACAATGAGCAGTTCTTC.

The CDR3 sequence: CASSQTGTLTNNEQFF. CDR3 sequence (DNA): TGTGCCAGCAGCCAAACCGGGACTCTCACCAACAATGAGCAGTTCTTC. The chain combines TRBV3-1 (or the pseudogene TRBV3-2) with TRBJ2-1; possibly TRBD2 for D (6 bases). This CDR3 contains 16 residues. V lost 2 bases to trimming and J lost 5 bases, with 16 bases between them. Germline CDR1 reads LGHDT; CDR2 reads YNNKEL (reference sequence).

This clone has more than one count but fewer than ten. This chain connects TRBV29-1 to TRBJ1-2; 10 bases line up with TRBD1. From germline, CDR1 is SQVTM and CDR2 ANQGSEA. The CDR3 loop spans 13 amino acids. The V segment lost 6 bases and the J segment 5 bases; nucleotides outside the gene matches: 6. This CDR3 reads CSVPGQGLYGYTF. DNA for the CDR3: TGCAGCGTGCCGGGACAGGGGTTATATGGCTACACCTTC.

This clone was seen more than once but under ten times. The V and J genes are TRBV28 and TRBJ2-3; 8 bases match TRBD2. This CDR3 spans 16 amino acids. The germline gives CDR1 MDHEN, CDR2 SYDVKM. With 4 bases clipped from V and 4 bases from J, the junction kept 10 bases outside the gene matches. CDR3 DNA sequence: TGTGCCAGCAGTTCCCCCCGGAGCGGGGGACCAGATACGCAGTATTTT. Residues: CASSSPRSGGPDTQYF.

V gene TRBV25-1 combines with J gene TRBJ1-1, with TRBD1 as a possible D gene (6 bases). Trimming took off 5 bases at V and 5 bases at J, with 21 bases between the two ends. Germline V gene lookup returns CDR1 MGHDK and CDR2 SYGVNS. The CDR3 covers 16 residues. CDR3 DNA: TGTGCCAGCAGTTTTGGGGGCTTGCAGGGAGGGACTGAAGCTTTCTTT. This gives the protein CASSFGGLQGGTEAFF. Combining the CDR3 with reference TRBV25-1 and TRBJ1-1 gives the whole variable domain EADIYQTPRYLVIGTGKKITLECSQTMGHDKMYWYQQDPGMELHLIHYSYGVNSTEKGDLSSESTVSRIRTEHFPLTLESARPSHTSQYLCASSFGGLQGGTEAFFGQGTRLTVV.